The present T cell receptor (beta chain) was sequenced within a study of shared clonotypes between healthy human individuals. The CDR3 runs to 12 residues. The V gene lost 8 bases and the J gene lost 8 bases, with 15 bases spanning the gap. Germline lookup yields CDR1 MNHEY and CDR2 SMNVEV (reference sequence). TCRdb's copy holds only in-frame clones and misses some; the assay was immunoSEQ multiplex PCR. Altogether 2 million to 3 million clones are present, 93% being singletons, with the ten largest covering more than 0.35%. Input material: naive CD4+ T cells from PBMCs. Indicated subset: CD45RA+ positively selected. The sequence came from a man aged 18 to 30 in good health. Some clones in this sample may be carry-over from other donors' samples. V and J are TRBV27 and TRBJ1-2, with D unresolved. The CDR3 bases are TGTGCCAGCGCAAATCGACTGGGGGGCTACACCTTC. Amino acid sequence: CASANRLGGYTF.